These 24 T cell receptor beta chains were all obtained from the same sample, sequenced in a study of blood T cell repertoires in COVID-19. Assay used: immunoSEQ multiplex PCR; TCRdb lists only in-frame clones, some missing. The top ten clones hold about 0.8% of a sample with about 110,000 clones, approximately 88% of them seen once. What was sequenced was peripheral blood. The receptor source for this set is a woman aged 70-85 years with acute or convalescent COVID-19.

The CDR3 DNA reads as TGTGCCAGCAGACTACCCGGGGGGTTCTACGAGCAGTACTTC. Translated: CASRLPGGFYEQYF. V is TRBV2 and J is TRBJ2-7, with 7 bases aligning to TRBD2. Germline CDR1 reads SNHLY; CDR2 reads FYNNEI. This CDR3 region has 14 residues. Trimming at V came to 6 bases and at J to 3 bases, leaving 8 bases not matched to a gene.

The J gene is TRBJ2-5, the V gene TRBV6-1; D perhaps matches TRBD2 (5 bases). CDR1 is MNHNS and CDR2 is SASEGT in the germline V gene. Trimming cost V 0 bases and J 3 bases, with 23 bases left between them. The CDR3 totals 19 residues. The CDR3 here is CASSEATPGLNLLEETQYF. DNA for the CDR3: TGTGCCAGCAGTGAAGCGACTCCCGGCTTAAACTTACTAGAAGAGACCCAGTACTTC.

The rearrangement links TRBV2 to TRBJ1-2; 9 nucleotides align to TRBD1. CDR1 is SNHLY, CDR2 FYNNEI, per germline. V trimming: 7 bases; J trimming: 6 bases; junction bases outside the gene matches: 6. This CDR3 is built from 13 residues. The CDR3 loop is CASTRDRDHGYTF. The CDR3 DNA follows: TGTGCCAGCACCCGGGACAGGGACCATGGCTACACCTTC.

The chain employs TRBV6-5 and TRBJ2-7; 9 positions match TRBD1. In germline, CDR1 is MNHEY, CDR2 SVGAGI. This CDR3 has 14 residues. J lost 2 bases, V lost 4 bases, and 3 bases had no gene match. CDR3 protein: CASSLDRGPYEQYF. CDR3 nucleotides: TGTGCCAGCAGTTTGGACAGGGGCCCCTACGAGCAGTACTTC.

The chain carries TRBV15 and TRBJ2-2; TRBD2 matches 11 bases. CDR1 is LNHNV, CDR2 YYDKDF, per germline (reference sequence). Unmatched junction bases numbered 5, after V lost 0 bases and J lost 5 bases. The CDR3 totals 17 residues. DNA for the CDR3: TGTGCCACCAGCAGAGATCTAGCGGGAGGCGAAACCGGGGAGCTGTTTTTT. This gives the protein CATSRDLAGGETGELFF.

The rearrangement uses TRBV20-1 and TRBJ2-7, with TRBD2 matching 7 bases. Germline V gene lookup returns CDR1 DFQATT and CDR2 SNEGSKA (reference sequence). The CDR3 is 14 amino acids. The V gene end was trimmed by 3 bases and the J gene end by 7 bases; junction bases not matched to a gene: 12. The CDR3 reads CSASVAGVPGEQYF. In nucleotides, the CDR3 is TGCAGTGCTAGTGTTGCGGGGGTGCCCGGGGAGCAGTACTTC.

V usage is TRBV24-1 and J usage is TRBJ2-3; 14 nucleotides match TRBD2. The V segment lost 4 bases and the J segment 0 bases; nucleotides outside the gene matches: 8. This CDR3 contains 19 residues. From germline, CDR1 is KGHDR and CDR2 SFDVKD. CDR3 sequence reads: CATSDRTSGRIRSTDTQYF. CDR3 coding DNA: TGTGCCACCAGTGACCGGACTAGCGGGAGGATACGAAGCACAGATACGCAGTATTTT.

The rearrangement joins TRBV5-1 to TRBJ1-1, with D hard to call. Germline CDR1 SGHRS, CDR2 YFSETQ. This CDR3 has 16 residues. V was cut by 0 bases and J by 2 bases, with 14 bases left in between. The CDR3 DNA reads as TGCGCCAGCAGCTTGGCCTGGAAACAGATTAACACTGAAGCTTTCTTT. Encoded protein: CASSLAWKQINTEAFF.

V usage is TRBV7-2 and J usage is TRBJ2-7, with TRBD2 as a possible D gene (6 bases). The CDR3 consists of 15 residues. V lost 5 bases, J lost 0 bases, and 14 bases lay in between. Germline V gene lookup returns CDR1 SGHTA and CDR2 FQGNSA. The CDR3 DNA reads TGTGCCAGCAGCCTTAGGGGAGGAGCCTCCTACGAGCAGTACTTC. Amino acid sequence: CASSLRGGASYEQYF.

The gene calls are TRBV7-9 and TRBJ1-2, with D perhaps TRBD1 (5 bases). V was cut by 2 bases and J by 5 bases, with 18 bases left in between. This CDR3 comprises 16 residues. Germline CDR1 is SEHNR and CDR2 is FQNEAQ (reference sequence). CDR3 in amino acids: CASSLFPQQGWYGYTF. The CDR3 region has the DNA TGTGCCAGCAGCTTATTCCCCCAGCAGGGATGGTATGGCTACACCTTC.

This CDR3 reads CASSPRTSGSGGGFHNEQFF. For the CDR3, the DNA is TGCGCCAGCAGTCCTCGGACTAGCGGGAGTGGGGGCGGGTTTCACAATGAGCAGTTCTTC. The chain couples TRBV10-2 to TRBJ2-1, with TRBD2 matching 13 bases. The CDR3 consists of 20 residues. V lost 5 bases and J lost 5; bases outside the gene matches: 18. The V gene's germline CDR1 is WSHSY and CDR2 SAAADI.

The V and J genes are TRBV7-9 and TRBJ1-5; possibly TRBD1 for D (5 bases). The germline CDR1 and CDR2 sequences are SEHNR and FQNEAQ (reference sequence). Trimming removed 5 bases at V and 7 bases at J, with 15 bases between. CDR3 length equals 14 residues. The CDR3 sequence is CASSRSSGSQPQHF. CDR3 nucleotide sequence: TGTGCCAGCAGCCGAAGCTCAGGGTCCCAGCCCCAGCATTTT.

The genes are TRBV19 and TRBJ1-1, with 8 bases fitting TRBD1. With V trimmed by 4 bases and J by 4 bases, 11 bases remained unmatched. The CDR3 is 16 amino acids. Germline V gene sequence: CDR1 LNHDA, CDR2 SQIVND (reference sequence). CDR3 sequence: CASSTYPGQGGTEAFF. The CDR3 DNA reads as TGTGCCAGTAGTACATACCCAGGACAGGGCGGCACTGAAGCTTTCTTT.

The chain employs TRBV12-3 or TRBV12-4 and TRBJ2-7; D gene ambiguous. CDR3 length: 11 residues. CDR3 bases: TGTAGAGAGGCCTTCCACTGCGAGCAGTACTTC. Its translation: CREAFHCEQYF.

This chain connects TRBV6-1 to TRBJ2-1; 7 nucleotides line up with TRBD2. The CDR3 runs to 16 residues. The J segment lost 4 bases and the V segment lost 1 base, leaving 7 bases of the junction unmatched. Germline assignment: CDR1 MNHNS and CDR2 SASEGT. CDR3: CASSEGPLGGYNEQFF. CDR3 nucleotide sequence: TGTGCCAGCAGTGAAGGCCCCTTGGGGGGGTACAATGAGCAGTTCTTC.

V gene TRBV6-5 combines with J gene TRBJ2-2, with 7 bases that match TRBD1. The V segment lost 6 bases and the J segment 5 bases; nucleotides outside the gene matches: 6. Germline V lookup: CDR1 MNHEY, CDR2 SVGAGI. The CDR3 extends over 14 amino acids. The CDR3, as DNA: TGTGCCAGCAGGTTACAGGGGTTGACCGGGGAGCTGTTTTTT. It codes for CASRLQGLTGELFF.

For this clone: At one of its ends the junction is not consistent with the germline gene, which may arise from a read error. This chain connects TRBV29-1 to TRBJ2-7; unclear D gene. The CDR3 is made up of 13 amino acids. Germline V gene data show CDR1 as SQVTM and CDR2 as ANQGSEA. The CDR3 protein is CSARVLGSHEQYF. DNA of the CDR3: TGCAGCGCCCGGGTCCTAGGCTCCCACGAGCAGTACTTC.

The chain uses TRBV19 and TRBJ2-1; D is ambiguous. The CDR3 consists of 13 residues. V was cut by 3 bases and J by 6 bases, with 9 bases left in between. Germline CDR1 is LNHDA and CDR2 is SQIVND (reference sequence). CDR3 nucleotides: TGTGCCAGTAGTATGAACCTAGGCAATGAGCAGTTCTTC. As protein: CASSMNLGNEQFF.

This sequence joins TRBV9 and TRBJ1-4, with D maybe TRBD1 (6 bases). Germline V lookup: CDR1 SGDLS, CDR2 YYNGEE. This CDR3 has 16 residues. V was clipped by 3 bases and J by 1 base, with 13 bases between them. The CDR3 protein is CASSASQGGTNEKLFF. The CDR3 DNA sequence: TGTGCCAGCAGCGCGTCACAGGGTGGAACTAATGAAAAACTGTTTTTT. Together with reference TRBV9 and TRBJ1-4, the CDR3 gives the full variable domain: DSGVTQTPKHLITATGQRVTLRCSPRSGDLSVYWYQQSLDQGLQFLIQYYNGEERAKGNILERFSAQQFPDLHSELNLSSLELGDSALYFCASSASQGGTNEKLFFGSGTQLSVL.

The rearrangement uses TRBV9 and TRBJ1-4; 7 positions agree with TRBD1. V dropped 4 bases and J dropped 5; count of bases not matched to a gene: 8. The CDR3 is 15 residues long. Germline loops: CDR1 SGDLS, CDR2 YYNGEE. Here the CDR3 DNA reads TGTGCCAGCAGCACTAAGGGGGCGAGGAATGAAAAACTGTTTTTT. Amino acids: CASSTKGARNEKLFF.

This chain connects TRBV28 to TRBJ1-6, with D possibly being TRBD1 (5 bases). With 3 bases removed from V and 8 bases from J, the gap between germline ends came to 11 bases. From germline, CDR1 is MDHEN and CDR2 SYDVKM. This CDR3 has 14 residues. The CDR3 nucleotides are TGTGCCAGCAGTTTGGTACAGGACCATTCACCCCTCCACTTT. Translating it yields CASSLVQDHSPLHF.

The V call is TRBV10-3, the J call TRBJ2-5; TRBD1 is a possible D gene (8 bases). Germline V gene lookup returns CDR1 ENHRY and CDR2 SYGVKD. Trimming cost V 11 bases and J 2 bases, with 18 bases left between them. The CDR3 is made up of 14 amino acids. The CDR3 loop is CASNRGGGQETQYF. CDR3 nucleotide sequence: TGTGCCTCCAACAGGGGGGGAGGGCAAGAGACCCAGTACTTC.

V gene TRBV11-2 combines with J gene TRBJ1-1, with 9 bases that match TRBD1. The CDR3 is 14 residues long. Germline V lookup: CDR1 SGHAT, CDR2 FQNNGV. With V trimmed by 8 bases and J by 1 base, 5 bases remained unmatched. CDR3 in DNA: TGTGCCAGCCACCGGGACAGGGCGAACACTGAAGCTTTCTTT. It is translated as CASHRDRANTEAFF.

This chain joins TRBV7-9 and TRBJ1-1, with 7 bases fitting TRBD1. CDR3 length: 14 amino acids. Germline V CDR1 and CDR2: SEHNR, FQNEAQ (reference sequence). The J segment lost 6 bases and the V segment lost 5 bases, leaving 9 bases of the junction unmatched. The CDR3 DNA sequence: TGTGCCAGCAGCGTAGGACAGGTCGCTCCTGAAGCTTTCTTT. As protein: CASSVGQVAPEAFF.